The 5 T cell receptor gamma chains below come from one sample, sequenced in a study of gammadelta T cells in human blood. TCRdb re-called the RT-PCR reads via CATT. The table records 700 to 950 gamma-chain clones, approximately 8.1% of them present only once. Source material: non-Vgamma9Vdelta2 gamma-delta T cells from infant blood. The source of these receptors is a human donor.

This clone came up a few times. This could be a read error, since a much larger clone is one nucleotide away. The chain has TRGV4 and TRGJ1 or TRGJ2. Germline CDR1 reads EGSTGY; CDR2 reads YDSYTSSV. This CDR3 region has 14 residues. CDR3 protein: CATCDGLDYYKKLF. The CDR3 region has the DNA TGTGCCACCTGTGATGGGTTGGATTATTATAAGAAACTCTTT.

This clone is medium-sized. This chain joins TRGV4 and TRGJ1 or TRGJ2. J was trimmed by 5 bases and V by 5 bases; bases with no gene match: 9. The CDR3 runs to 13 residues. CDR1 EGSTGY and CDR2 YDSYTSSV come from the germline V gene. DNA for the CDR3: TGTGCCACCTGGGCCCTTGGGGATTATAAGAAACTCTTT. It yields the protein CATWALGDYKKLF.

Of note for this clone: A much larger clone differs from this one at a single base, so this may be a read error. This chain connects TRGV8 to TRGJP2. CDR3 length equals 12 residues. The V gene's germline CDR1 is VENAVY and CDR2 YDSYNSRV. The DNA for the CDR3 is TGTACCACCTGGACTAGTGATTGGATCAAGACGTTT. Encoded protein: CTTWTSDWIKTF.

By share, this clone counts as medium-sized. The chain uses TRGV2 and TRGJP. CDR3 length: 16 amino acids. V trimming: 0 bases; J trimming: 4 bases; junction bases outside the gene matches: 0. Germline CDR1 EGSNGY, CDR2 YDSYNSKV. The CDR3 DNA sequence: TGTGCCACCTGGGACGGGCAAGAGTTGGGCAAAAAAATCAAGGTATTT. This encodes CATWDGQELGKKIKVF.

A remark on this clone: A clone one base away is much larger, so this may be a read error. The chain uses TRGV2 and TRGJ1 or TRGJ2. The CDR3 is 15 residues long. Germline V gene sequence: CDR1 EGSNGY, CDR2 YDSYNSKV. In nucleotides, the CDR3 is TGTGCCACCTGGGACGGGCCAAAGCGGTATTATAAGAGACTCTTT. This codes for CATWDGPKRYYKRLF.